This T cell receptor (beta chain) was recovered during a study of beta chain features in type 1 diabetes. V shed 6 bases and J shed 0 bases, with 10 bases lying between them. Germline CDR1 is SGHNT and CDR2 is YYREEE (reference sequence). This CDR3 comprises 13 residues. The authors sorted CD4+ naive, central memory, regulatory and stem cell-like memory cells via CD45RO/CCR7/CD25/CD127/CD95/CD27. Every isolated RNA sample was fully reverse transcribed, so sequencing captured expressed TCRB transcripts. Each stem cell-like memory T cell sample yielded about 1.01 million reads on average. The method was immunoSEQ multiplex PCR; TCRdb's version includes in-frame clones alone and lacks a portion of them. This sample has about 16,000 clones, with 55% found just once.

The rearrangement uses TRBV5-4 and TRBJ2-7; TRBD1 might be the D (5 bases). What was sequenced was stem cell memory CD4+ T cells from blood. The clonotype originates from a woman between 18 and 29 years old in good health. The CDR3, as DNA: TGTGCCAGCATGGAGACAGACTCCTACGAGCAGTACTTC. Protein: CASMETDSYEQYF.